The 21 T cell receptor beta chains in this list originate from one sample, sequenced in a study of T cells in Graves' hyperthyroidism and ophthalmopathy. Authors of the study amplified TCR beta CDR3 regions from RNA transcripts. The HTBI primer set was used in a first-round RT-PCR of the TCR CDR3. In TCRdb, the multiplex PCR reads were re-called with MiXCR into one record per CDR3 protein. The sample holds a few hundred thousand distinct CDR3 sequences, approximately 17% seen once. Sequenced sample: blood. All receptors derive from a woman aged 18-29 years with Graves' ophthalmopathy.

This clonotype occurred a few times. The chain links TRBV13 to TRBJ1-1; D may be TRBD1 (6 bases). V lost 5 bases and J lost 1, with 14 bases in between. There are 15 residues in the CDR3. CDR1 is PRHDT and CDR2 is FYEKMQ in the germline V gene (reference sequence). The CDR3 here is CASSVVGRGNTEAFF. CDR3 coding DNA: TGTGCCAGCAGCGTAGTGGGCAGGGGGAACACTGAAGCTTTCTTT.

This clonotype was picked up many times. The V and J genes are TRBV7-9 and TRBJ1-2; D is possibly TRBD1 (6 bases). The V gene lost 5 bases and the J gene lost 4 bases, with 14 bases spanning the gap. Germline CDR1 SEHNR, CDR2 FQNEAQ (reference sequence). This CDR3 has 14 residues. The CDR3 DNA reads TGTGCCAGCAGCCCGCCGGACAGTCTCTATGGCTACACCTTC. Its translation is CASSPPDSLYGYTF.

The CDR3 sequence is CASRPRTGGHEQYF. CDR3 nucleotides: TGTGCCAGCAGGCCGCGGACAGGGGGCCACGAGCAGTACTTC. The V and J genes are TRBV3-1 and TRBJ2-7, with 11 bases fitting TRBD1. Per germline, CDR1 LGHDT and CDR2 YNNKEL (reference sequence). This CDR3 spans 14 amino acids. V dropped 6 bases and J dropped 5; count of bases not matched to a gene: 6.

In its sample, this clonotype was seen many times. The chain recombines TRBV27 with TRBJ2-7, with D possibly called TRBD1 or TRBD2 (6 bases each). V was pared by 3 bases and J by 0 bases, with 12 bases between. This CDR3 has 15 residues. CDR1 and CDR2 from the germline V gene are MNHEY and SMNVEV (reference sequence). In nucleotides, the CDR3 is TGTGCCAGCAGTTTGAGGGGGAGGACCTCCTACGAGCAGTACTTC. Amino acids: CASSLRGRTSYEQYF.

This clonotype has ten or more counts. The V and J genes are TRBV28 and TRBJ1-1, with D unclear. Per the germline V gene, CDR1 is MDHEN and CDR2 is SYDVKM. Trimming stripped 3 bases from V and 7 bases from J, with 9 bases between. CDR3 length equals 12 residues. This chain's CDR3 is CASSLTGLEAFF. The CDR3 DNA sequence: TGTGCCAGCAGTTTGACGGGCCTTGAAGCTTTCTTT.

This clonotype was detected only a few times. The chain combines TRBV14 with TRBJ1-1; D unresolved. Germline CDR1 reads SGHDN; CDR2 reads FVKESK. The CDR3 loop spans 13 amino acids. V lost 7 bases to trimming and J lost 4 bases, with 13 bases between them. DNA of the CDR3: TGTGCCAGCACCCAGATAGGAAGCACTGAAGCTTTCTTT. Translated: CASTQIGSTEAFF.

This clonotype was counted ten times or more. The chain is built from TRBV2 and TRBJ2-3; 9 bases line up with TRBD1. J lost 3 bases, V lost 6 bases, and 7 bases had no gene match. There are 15 residues in the CDR3. Germline V gives CDR1 SNHLY, CDR2 FYNNEI. In DNA form, the CDR3 reads TGTGCCAGCAGCGGACAGGGGTTAGGTACAGATACGCAGTATTTT. Amino acids: CASSGQGLGTDTQYF.

The chain couples TRBV28 to TRBJ1-3, with a tentative D call TRBD1 (5 bases). Looked up from germline, CDR1 is MDHEN and CDR2 is SYDVKM. The CDR3 extends over 15 amino acids. Trimming took off 5 bases at V and 0 bases at J, with 11 bases between the two ends. CDR3 DNA: TGTGCCAGCAGTACCGGGGGGTTCTCTGGAAACACCATATATTTT. Amino acids: CASSTGGFSGNTIYF.

This clonotype was detected only a few times. The V and J genes are TRBV29-1 and TRBJ1-3; no reliable D call. The V end lost 4 bases, the J end lost 0 bases, and 4 bases lay between the germline ends. The CDR3 covers 12 residues. Per germline, CDR1 SQVTM and CDR2 ANQGSEA. The CDR3 bases are TGCAGCGTTGGCCTCTCTGGAAACACCATATATTTT. Translated, it gives CSVGLSGNTIYF.

This clonotype was seen many times. The chain has TRBV2 and TRBJ1-1; maybe TRBD1 (6 bases). The length of the CDR3 is 13 residues. CDR1 and CDR2 (germline): SNHLY, FYNNEI. V lost 4 bases and J 3 bases, leaving 9 bases between the germline ends. CDR3 coding DNA: TGTGCCAGCAGTGTGCGGACAGACACTGAAGCTTTCTTT. Protein: CASSVRTDTEAFF.

This clonotype showed up many times. The chain has TRBV6-1 and TRBJ2-7, with D possibly matching TRBD2 (5 bases). In germline, CDR1 is MNHNS, CDR2 SASEGT. Trimming left V 2 bases short and J 3 bases short, with 8 bases between. This CDR3 is built from 13 residues. DNA of the CDR3: TGTGCCAGCAGTGAAAACGGGGTCTACGAGCAGTACTTC. Translated: CASSENGVYEQYF.

This clonotype has at least ten counts. The chain links TRBV10-1 to TRBJ2-1; a weak D match, TRBD2 (5 bases). This CDR3 spans 14 amino acids. CDR1 is WNHNN and CDR2 is SYGVQD in the germline V gene (reference sequence). Deletions cut 4 bases from V and 6 bases from J, with 13 bases between. The CDR3 loop reads CASSVTSGPNEQFF. CDR3 bases: TGCGCCAGCAGTGTAACGAGCGGCCCCAATGAGCAGTTCTTC.

This clonotype was detected ten times or more. V is TRBV28 and J is TRBJ2-1, with 7 bases lining up with TRBD1. CDR3 length: 13 amino acids. CDR1 is MDHEN, CDR2 SYDVKM, per germline. V lost 1 base to trimming and J lost 8 bases; unmatched junction nucleotides: 2. In DNA form, the CDR3 reads TGTGCCAGCAGTTTATCGGGACAGCATGAGCAGTTCTTC. It is translated as CASSLSGQHEQFF.

This clonotype showed up just a few times. The chain joins TRBV20-1 to TRBJ2-1, with TRBD2 matching over 12 bases. V shed 3 bases and J 4 bases; nucleotides not matched to a gene: 7. The CDR3 extends over 16 amino acids. Looked up from germline, CDR1 is DFQATT and CDR2 is SNEGSKA (reference sequence). CDR3 amino acids: CSASSSGGAGYNEQFF. CDR3 bases: TGCAGTGCTAGTTCTAGCGGGGGGGCAGGGTACAATGAGCAGTTCTTC.

The genes are TRBV7-8 and TRBJ1-6, with D possibly being TRBD1 (5 bases). The CDR3 runs to 16 residues. Germline V CDR1 and CDR2: SGHVS, FQNEAQ. Trimming took off 1 base at V and 7 bases at J, with 14 bases between the two ends. CDR3 in DNA: TGTGCCAGCAGCTTAGTGATAGGGGATTACAATTCACCCCTCCACTTT. Translated, it gives CASSLVIGDYNSPLHF.

This chain uses TRBV9 with TRBJ2-5, with D perhaps TRBD1 or TRBD2 (6 bases each). The CDR3 spans 17 residues. CDR1 and CDR2 (germline): SGDLS, YYNGEE. V lost 3 bases and J lost 5, with 23 bases in between. CDR3 residues: CASSARLIVGGWETQYF. The CDR3 bases are TGTGCCAGCAGCGCCCGCCTGATTGTCGGGGGCTGGGAGACCCAGTACTTC.

At least ten counts were recorded for this clonotype. In DNA, the CDR3 is TGTGCCAGCAGTTACGGGACAGGGGGCCTCTATGGCTACACCTTC. It encodes CASSYGTGGLYGYTF. The V call is TRBV11-2, the J call TRBJ1-2; 12 bases line up with TRBD1. Germline CDR1 reads SGHAT; CDR2 reads FQNNGV. The CDR3 covers 15 residues. V gave up 6 bases and J gave up 4 bases; unmatched junction bases: 6.

The table lists this clonotype with many counts. The chain carries TRBV28 and TRBJ1-5; maybe TRBD1 (5 bases). The CDR3 covers 15 residues. CDR1 and CDR2 from the germline V gene are MDHEN and SYDVKM. Trimming removed 6 bases from V and 1 base from J, with 13 bases in between. This CDR3 is CASSFWGGSNQPQHF. CDR3 sequence (DNA): TGTGCCAGCAGCTTTTGGGGGGGGAGCAATCAGCCCCAGCATTTT.

This clonotype was recorded many times. This chain connects TRBV7-3 to TRBJ2-5; a possible D gene is TRBD1 (5 bases). CDR3 length: 16 residues. In germline, CDR1 is SGHTA, CDR2 FQGTGA. Deletions cut 5 bases from V and 5 bases from J, with 21 bases between. The CDR3 loop reads CASSPTPGLAGETQYF. As DNA, the CDR3 is TGTGCCAGCAGCCCTACCCCCGGGCTCGCAGGGGAGACCCAGTACTTC.

The gene calls are TRBV7-9 and TRBJ1-2, with D perhaps TRBD1 (5 bases). The ends were cut back, 4 bases at V and 5 bases at J, with 14 bases in the middle. The germline V gene has CDR1 SEHNR and CDR2 FQNEAQ (reference sequence). The length of the CDR3 is 14 residues. The CDR3 sequence: CASSYEGLGYGYTF. CDR3 DNA sequence: TGTGCCAGCAGCTATGAGGGGCTGGGGTATGGCTACACCTTC.

This clonotype was detected ten times or more. The genes are TRBV12-3 or TRBV12-4 and TRBJ1-3; no reliable D call. V was shortened by 6 bases and J by 4 bases, with 10 bases between the two germline ends. The CDR3 has 13 amino acids. The CDR3 DNA reads TGTGCCAGCAGCCTCCGAGAGGGAAACACCATATATTTT. It specifies CASSLREGNTIYF.